Shown below are 16 T cell receptor beta chains from a single sample sequenced in a study of blood T cell repertoires in COVID-19. TCRdb's copy holds only in-frame clones and misses some; the assay was immunoSEQ multiplex PCR. The sample has around 260,000 clones, 75% to 90% seen once. The sequenced sample consisted of peripheral blood. These TCRs come from a man aged 25 to 40 with active or convalescent COVID-19.

In this sample, this clone turned up a few times. The chain is built from TRBV7-9 and TRBJ2-1, with 7 bases aligning to TRBD2. Germline-derived CDR1 and CDR2 are SEHNR and FQNEAQ (reference sequence). V lost 4 bases, J lost 0 bases, and 0 bases stayed unmatched. This CDR3 has 14 amino acids. This CDR3 reads CASSSGGSYNEQFF. The DNA of the CDR3 is TGTGCCAGCAGCTCGGGAGGCTCCTACAATGAGCAGTTCTTC.

The chain combines TRBV4-2 with TRBJ2-3; 15 nucleotides align to TRBD2. V dropped 4 bases and J dropped 4; count of bases not matched to a gene: 6. This CDR3 contains 17 residues. CDR1 LGHNA and CDR2 YNFKEQ come from the germline V gene. CDR3 region: CASSLRTSGGGADTQYF. DNA for the CDR3: TGTGCCAGCAGCCTTAGGACTAGCGGGGGGGGAGCAGATACGCAGTATTTT.

The chain couples TRBV19 to TRBJ2-7; 8 positions match TRBD1. This CDR3 has 14 residues. Germline values: CDR1 LNHDA, CDR2 SQIVND (reference sequence). V lost 2 bases and J lost 5; bases outside the gene matches: 5. The CDR3 DNA reads TGTGCCAGTAGTATAATGGCGGGACAGGACGAGCAGTACTTC. Its protein is CASSIMAGQDEQYF.

The chain has TRBV7-2 and TRBJ1-1; 7 bases line up with TRBD1. This CDR3 spans 14 amino acids. The V gene end was trimmed by 1 base and the J gene end by 4 bases; junction bases not matched to a gene: 3. Germline V gives CDR1 SGHTA, CDR2 FQGNSA. The CDR3 reads CASSLGQGSTEAFF. The CDR3 nucleotides read TGTGCCAGCAGCTTAGGACAGGGTAGCACTGAAGCTTTCTTT.

The rearrangement links TRBV29-1 to TRBJ1-1; 7 nucleotides agree with TRBD1. V trimming: 5 bases; J trimming: 8 bases; junction bases outside the gene matches: 8. The CDR3 is 12 residues long. The germline V gene has CDR1 SQVTM and CDR2 ANQGSEA. CDR3 coding DNA: TGCAGCGTTCCTACAGGGGTTGGAGAAGCTTTCTTT. Its translation is CSVPTGVGEAFF.

A word on this clone: Distinct nucleotide sequences in the sample also encode this CDR3. The chain carries TRBV9 and TRBJ2-3, with a tentative D call TRBD2 (7 bases). CDR1 is SGDLS, CDR2 YYNGEE, per germline. CDR3 size: 15 residues. The V end was cut by 0 bases, the J end by 1 base, with 9 bases between. CDR3 sequence: CASSVVGGGTDTQYF. The CDR3 nucleotides are TGTGCCAGCAGCGTAGTAGGGGGGGGCACAGATACGCAGTATTTT.

The J gene is TRBJ2-5, the V gene TRBV9; no clear D gene. This CDR3 is built from 15 residues. In germline, CDR1 is SGDLS, CDR2 YYNGEE. V lost 0 bases, J lost 5 bases, and 14 bases lay in between. Here the CDR3 DNA reads TGTGCCAGCAGCGTAGCTCCCTCGAGGCGGGAGACCCAGTACTTC. It encodes CASSVAPSRRETQYF.

V gene TRBV13 combines with J gene TRBJ2-3, with D perhaps matching TRBD1 (5 bases). Trimming removed 1 base from V and 2 bases from J, with 16 bases in between. This CDR3 has 17 amino acids. The germline gives CDR1 PRHDT, CDR2 FYEKMQ (reference sequence). The CDR3 DNA is TGTGCCAGCAGCTTAGCGCTCCAACAGGAACTCACAGATACGCAGTATTTT. This codes for CASSLALQQELTDTQYF.

This clone has a handful of counts. The chain employs TRBV5-1 and TRBJ2-7; 13 bases agree with TRBD2. Per germline, CDR1 SGHRS and CDR2 YFSETQ. J gave up 7 bases and V 4 bases, and 11 bases lay outside the gene matches. The CDR3 loop spans 16 amino acids. Here the CDR3 reads CASSLLLAGGPGEQYF. The CDR3 region has the DNA TGCGCCAGCAGCCTCCTACTAGCGGGGGGGCCGGGAGAGCAGTACTTC.

The V call is TRBV13, the J call TRBJ2-2; D is perhaps TRBD2 (5 bases). V dropped 0 bases and J dropped 6 bases, with 5 bases sitting between them. This CDR3 has 13 residues. In germline, CDR1 is PRHDT, CDR2 FYEKMQ (reference sequence). For the CDR3, the DNA is TGTGCCAGCAGCTTAGGGGGAGCCGGGGAGCTGTTTTTT. Translated, it gives CASSLGGAGELFF.

This clone was observed a single time. This chain connects TRBV27 to TRBJ2-2, with D tentatively TRBD2 (7 bases). Germline V gene data show CDR1 as MNHEY and CDR2 as SMNVEV (reference sequence). This CDR3 contains 15 residues. V lost 7 bases, J lost 3 bases, and 15 bases lay in between. The CDR3 here is CASMGGGAHTGELFF. CDR3 coding DNA: TGTGCCAGCATGGGAGGGGGGGCCCACACCGGGGAGCTGTTTTTT.

The chain recombines TRBV24-1 with TRBJ1-5, with a possible D match to TRBD1 (5 bases). The V gene's germline CDR1 is KGHDR and CDR2 SFDVKD. V lost 12 bases, J lost 2 bases, and 25 bases lay in between. The CDR3 extends over 17 amino acids. This CDR3 reads CADRPAGFEVRNQPQHF. CDR3 nucleotide sequence: TGTGCCGACCGCCCGGCAGGGTTTGAGGTCCGCAATCAGCCCCAGCATTTT.

The rearrangement joins TRBV10-3 to TRBJ1-2, with D unclear. The CDR3 totals 18 residues. Germline loops: CDR1 ENHRY, CDR2 SYGVKD. V was clipped by 0 bases and J by 1 base, with 18 bases between them. CDR3 in amino acids: CAISESLSGQALNYGYTF. CDR3 nucleotide sequence: TGTGCCATCAGTGAGTCGTTGAGTGGGCAGGCCCTTAACTATGGCTACACCTTC.

This clone was detected only a few times. The genes are TRBV18 and TRBJ2-7; the match to TRBD1 covers 8 bases. V dropped 4 bases and J dropped 4; count of bases not matched to a gene: 3. Germline lookup yields CDR1 KGHSH and CDR2 LQKENI. This CDR3 has 13 residues. The CDR3 loop is CASSQQGGYEQYF. The CDR3 DNA reads TGTGCCAGCTCACAACAGGGGGGATACGAGCAGTACTTC. The variable domain in full, completed from reference TRBV18 and TRBJ2-7, reads NAGVMQNPRHLVRRRGQEARLRCSPMKGHSHVYWYRQLPEEGLKFMVYLQKENIIDESGMPKERFSAEFPKEGPSILRIQQVVRGDSAAYFCASSQQGGYEQYFGPGTRLTVT.

This chain links TRBV3-1 (or the pseudogene TRBV3-2) with TRBJ1-4; tentatively, D is TRBD1 (5 bases). CDR1 and CDR2 (germline): LGHDT, YNNKEL (reference sequence). This CDR3 is 13 amino acids long. With 7 bases removed from V and 4 bases from J, the gap between germline ends came to 10 bases. The CDR3 nucleotides read TGTGCCAGCACTGGCAGGGATAATGAAAAACTGTTTTTT. It codes for CASTGRDNEKLFF.

The chain joins TRBV10-3 to TRBJ1-1; 9 bases match TRBD1. V lost 9 bases and J lost 4; bases outside the gene matches: 9. The CDR3 contains 14 residues. Per the germline V gene, CDR1 is ENHRY and CDR2 is SYGVKD. The CDR3 DNA reads TGTGCCATACAACCCGGGACAGGGCCCACTGAAGCTTTCTTT. This sequence encodes CAIQPGTGPTEAFF.